This T cell receptor beta chain was observed in a study of blood T cell repertoires in COVID-19. The germline V and J ends were trimmed by 9 bases and 5 bases, with 14 bases remaining between them. The CDR3 is 13 amino acids. The study recruited people aged about 18 to 95 years across roughly 23 US areas. Per the original methods: Nucleated cell counts were estimated from reference gene primer amplification. Clones were sequenced by immunoSEQ multiplex PCR, and TCRdb holds only the in-frame ones, with some missing. V and J calls and clone size are those listed in that table; D and trimming were worked out from the DNA. The sample consists of about 240,000 clones, approximately 83% of them appearing once.

The chain couples TRBV12-3 or TRBV12-4 to TRBJ2-1; D gene unclear. This clonotype was sampled from a woman in her thirties or forties with acute COVID-19. Sequencing was performed on PBMCs or T cells enriched from blood (not recorded which). The CDR3 here is CASKPGKDNEQFF. The CDR3 region has the DNA TGTGCCAGTAAACCAGGAAAAGACAATGAGCAGTTCTTC.